The 26 T cell receptor beta chains below come from one sample, sequenced in a study of patients and donors after allogeneic stem cell transplantation. MiXCR, applied by TCRdb to the RT-PCR reads, yields one record per CDR3 protein. The sample comprises 800,000 to 1,000,000 distinct CDR3 sequences, more than 15% of which are singletons, and 5.5% to 6.5% rests with the top ten. Sequencing input: blood, either unsorted or a sorted T cell fraction (not recorded which). The receptor set was obtained from a human donor who was either an allogeneic HSCT recipient or a stem cell or donor lymphocyte infusion donor (not recorded which). It is not recorded whose cells these are; they may come from a transplant donor.

This sequence joins TRBV2 and TRBJ2-3; 9 nucleotides match TRBD2. This CDR3 is 16 amino acids long. Germline CDR1 SNHLY, CDR2 FYNNEI. CDR3 loop: CVSGLAGTTSTDTQYF. Here the CDR3 DNA reads TGTGTGAGCGGGCTAGCGGGAACAACTAGCACAGATACGCAGTATTTT.

As regards this clonotype: At one boundary the junction diverges from the germline segment, which might be a read error. The chain links TRBV5-1 to TRBJ2-2; maybe TRBD2 (5 bases). CDR1 is SGHRS, CDR2 YFSETQ, per germline. This CDR3 has 15 amino acids. CDR3 bases: TGCGCCAGCAGCTTGGGTCCGCCCGGTGCCGGGGAGCTGCTTTTT. This sequence encodes CASSLGPPGAGELLF.

This clonotype was found a few times. This chain uses TRBV27 with TRBJ2-7, with D perhaps TRBD1 (5 bases). Trimming removed 7 bases from V and 6 bases from J, with 22 bases in between. Looked up from germline, CDR1 is MNHEY and CDR2 is SMNVEV (reference sequence). The CDR3 is 15 amino acids. CDR3: CASTPFPGRASEQYF. The DNA of the CDR3 is TGTGCCAGCACCCCGTTCCCGGGCAGGGCGAGCGAGCAGTACTTC.

The chain recombines TRBV6-2 or TRBV6-3 with TRBJ2-7, with unresolved D. Germline-derived CDR1 and CDR2 are MNHEY and SVGEGT. There are 16 residues in the CDR3. V shed 2 bases and J shed 2 bases, with 16 bases lying between them. The CDR3 sequence is CASSYPSLVHPYEQYF. The CDR3 coding sequence is TGTGCCAGCAGTTACCCCTCCCTAGTGCATCCCTACGAGCAGTACTTC.

This clonotype showed up just a few times. CDR3 in DNA: TGTGCCAGCAGACGCGGACAGGTGCCTTACTTC. It yields the protein CASRRGQVPYF. J is TRBJ2-7 and V is TRBV6-5; 7 bases map to TRBD1. CDR3 length equals 11 residues. From germline, CDR1 is MNHEY and CDR2 SVGAGI. Germline trimming cut 6 bases from V and 13 bases from J; bases unmatched to any gene: 9.

This clonotype has just one count. The chain has TRBV6-1 and TRBJ1-2, with 7 bases matching TRBD1. The germline V gene has CDR1 MNHNS and CDR2 SASEGT. With 10 bases clipped from V and 2 bases from J, the junction kept 10 bases outside the gene matches. The CDR3 runs 14 residues. CDR3 loop: CAITISRGNYGYTF. In DNA form, the CDR3 reads TGTGCCATCACGATTTCCAGGGGGAACTATGGCTACACCTTC.

The rearrangement joins TRBV4-2 to TRBJ2-7; weak D call: TRBD2 (6 bases). The CDR3 is made up of 14 amino acids. The V gene lost 0 bases and the J gene lost 10 bases, with 16 bases spanning the gap. Germline V gene lookup returns CDR1 LGHNA and CDR2 YNFKEQ. CDR3 coding DNA: TGTGCCAGCAGCCAAGAGGCTAGCGTGGGGGTTCAGTACTTC. The encoded protein is CASSQEASVGVQYF.

In nucleotides, the CDR3 is TGTGCCAGCAGTGACCCGGACAGTACCTACGAGCAGTACTTC. Encoded protein: CASSDPDSTYEQYF. The chain carries TRBV2 and TRBJ2-7; D might be TRBD1 (6 bases). Trimming shortened V by 3 bases and J by 2 bases, and 11 bases separated the two germline ends. Germline loops: CDR1 SNHLY, CDR2 FYNNEI. The CDR3 extends over 14 amino acids.

V usage is TRBV25-1 and J usage is TRBJ2-7; TRBD2 agrees at 10 bases. The CDR3 is made up of 16 amino acids. V shed 6 bases, J shed 4 bases, and the junction held 12 bases outside the gene matches. Germline assignment: CDR1 MGHDK and CDR2 SYGVNS. The CDR3 is CASSKAGASGSYEQYF. CDR3 in DNA: TGTGCCAGCAGCAAAGCCGGGGCTAGCGGGAGTTACGAGCAGTACTTC.

The table lists this clonotype with a few counts. The chain couples TRBV12-3 or TRBV12-4 to TRBJ1-2, with TRBD1 matching over 9 bases. V trimming: 2 bases; J trimming: 4 bases; junction bases outside the gene matches: 5. The CDR3 spans 15 residues. The CDR3 DNA is TGTGCCAGCAGTTTACCCGGACAGGGGAGCTATGGCTACACCTTC. Protein product: CASSLPGQGSYGYTF.

The chain carries TRBV29-1 and TRBJ2-1; possibly TRBD1 or TRBD2 for D (6 bases each). Germline V CDR1 and CDR2: SQVTM, ANQGSEA. V shed 4 bases and J shed 6 bases, with 16 bases lying between them. The CDR3 runs 14 residues. Written as DNA, the CDR3 is TGCAGCGTTGGGGGGCGGGAAGCGGGCAATGAGCAGTTCTTC. Translating it yields CSVGGREAGNEQFF.

This clonotype was counted a few times. The rearrangement joins TRBV5-6 to TRBJ1-2, with D maybe TRBD1 (6 bases). The CDR3 is made up of 15 amino acids. Germline assignment: CDR1 SGHDT and CDR2 YYEEEE. V lost 3 bases to trimming and J lost 3 bases, with 15 bases between them. The CDR3 coding sequence is TGTGCCAGCAGCTCCTACAGGGAAGTCGACTATGGCTACACCTTC. It yields the protein CASSSYREVDYGYTF.

This clonotype occurred a few times. The chain couples TRBV4-1 to TRBJ2-1; D is ambiguous. The CDR3 length is 13 residues. Trimming took off 4 bases at V and 6 bases at J, with 10 bases between the two ends. Per the germline V gene, CDR1 is MGHRA and CDR2 is YSYEKL. The CDR3 nucleotides read TGCGCCAGCAGCCCGGTTAGCAGCAATGAGCAGTTCTTC. Protein product: CASSPVSSNEQFF.

V gene TRBV15 combines with J gene TRBJ2-7; D might be TRBD2 (5 bases). This CDR3 spans 14 amino acids. Per the germline V gene, CDR1 is LNHNV and CDR2 is YYDKDF (reference sequence). With 10 bases removed from V and 8 bases from J, the gap between germline ends came to 24 bases. CDR3 DNA: TGTGCCAGCGGAAGGTCCGGTGCTACGGGGAAGCAGTACTTC. Translated, it gives CASGRSGATGKQYF.

CDR3 in DNA: TGTGCCAGTAGTTCACATAAGTCAGAGGGGTATGGCTACACCTTC. Its translation: CASSSHKSEGYGYTF. This chain joins TRBV19 and TRBJ1-2, with D tentatively TRBD1 (5 bases). This CDR3 has 15 amino acids. Germline lookup yields CDR1 LNHDA and CDR2 SQIVND (reference sequence). Between the trimmed V and J ends, which lost 5 bases and 5 bases, there was a span of 18 bases.

This clonotype was seen more than once but under ten times. The J gene is TRBJ2-7, the V gene TRBV15; maybe TRBD2 (6 bases). The CDR3 runs 16 residues. The V end was cut by 1 base, the J end by 5 bases, with 18 bases between. CDR1 is LNHNV, CDR2 YYDKDF, per germline (reference sequence). The CDR3 nucleotides are TGTGCCACCAGCAGAGGAGCCAGGTATTCGGGGGACGAGCAGTACTTC. Protein product: CATSRGARYSGDEQYF. The full variable domain, in which reference TRBV15 and TRBJ2-7 provide the parts outside the CDR3, is DAMVIQNPRYQVTQFGKPVTLSCSQTLNHNVMYWYQQKSSQAPKLLFHYYDKDFNNEADTPDNFQSRRPNTSFCFLDIRSPGLGDTAMYLCATSRGARYSGDEQYFGPGTRLTVT.

The sample holds a few counts of this clonotype. In DNA, the CDR3 is TGCAGCGTTCTCGACTTTGCCCCTGGAAACACCATATATTTT. This gives the protein CSVLDFAPGNTIYF. The V call is TRBV29-1, the J call TRBJ1-3; D uncertain. This CDR3 contains 14 residues. Germline V gene lookup returns CDR1 SQVTM and CDR2 ANQGSEA. V lost 5 bases, J lost 2 bases, and 13 bases lay in between.

This clonotype occurred a few times. This chain links TRBV20-1 with TRBJ1-2; D gene ambiguous. The germline V gene encodes CDR1 DFQATT and CDR2 SNEGSKA (reference sequence). The CDR3 loop spans 11 amino acids. The V gene lost 5 bases and the J gene lost 7 bases, with 11 bases spanning the gap. This CDR3 is CSASDSPGYTF. CDR3 coding DNA: TGCAGTGCTTCAGACTCGCCTGGCTACACCTTC.

V gene TRBV13 combines with J gene TRBJ2-3; 11 positions match TRBD2. Germline loops: CDR1 PRHDT, CDR2 FYEKMQ (reference sequence). Unmatched junction bases numbered 5, after V lost 5 bases and J lost 4 bases. The CDR3 sequence is 15 residues long. CDR3 in amino acids: CASSRLAGSSDTQYF. As DNA, the CDR3 is TGTGCCAGCAGCCGACTAGCGGGGTCCTCAGATACGCAGTATTTT. The variable domain in full, completed from reference TRBV13 and TRBJ2-3, reads AAGVIQSPRHLIKEKRETATLKCYPIPRHDTVYWYQQGPGQDPQFLISFYEKMQSDKGSIPDRFSAQQFSDYHSELNMSSLELGDSALYFCASSRLAGSSDTQYFGPGTRLTVL.

This sequence joins TRBV5-1 and TRBJ1-6, with D unclear. CDR3 length: 15 residues. Germline CDR1 is SGHRS and CDR2 is YFSETQ. V dropped 0 bases and J dropped 6 bases, with 10 bases sitting between them. This CDR3 is CASSLDLRGNSPLHF. CDR3 bases: TGCGCCAGCAGCTTGGATCTCCGGGGTAATTCACCCCTCCACTTT.

This clonotype occurred many times. The chain joins TRBV4-1 to TRBJ2-7, with D possibly being TRBD2 (6 bases). The CDR3 consists of 15 residues. V gave up 0 bases and J gave up 2 bases, with 11 bases separating them. CDR1 is MGHRA, CDR2 YSYEKL, per germline. The CDR3 loop is CASSQDSGGAYEQYF. The CDR3 nucleotides are TGCGCCAGCAGCCAAGATAGCGGAGGGGCCTACGAGCAGTACTTC.

This clonotype was seen a few times. Sequence at one end of the junction differs from germline and may be a read error. V and J are TRBV6-6 and TRBJ1-6; 8 bases align to TRBD1. The germline CDR1 and CDR2 sequences are MNHNY and SVGAGI (reference sequence). The CDR3 totals 13 residues. The CDR3 DNA reads TGTGCCAGCAGCCCGTATTCGATGGGACAGGCGAACTTT. This translates into CASSPYSMGQANF.

In nucleotides, the CDR3 is TGCGCCAGCAGCTTGGCCAGGGGGCTCTACGAGCAGTACTTC. It specifies CASSLARGLYEQYF. This rearrangement joins TRBV5-1 to TRBJ2-7; 8 bases match TRBD1. The CDR3 consists of 14 residues. V trimming: 0 bases; J trimming: 3 bases; junction bases outside the gene matches: 2. The germline V gene has CDR1 SGHRS and CDR2 YFSETQ.

This chain uses TRBV2 with TRBJ1-2, with D perhaps TRBD1 (5 bases). CDR3 size: 15 residues. V lost 1 base, J lost 4 bases, and 13 bases lay in between. From germline, CDR1 is SNHLY and CDR2 FYNNEI. In nucleotides, the CDR3 is TGTGCCAGCAGTGAAGAAGGGCAGGGTCTCTATGGCTACACCTTC. Its translation is CASSEEGQGLYGYTF.

Only a few counts were recorded for this clonotype. J is TRBJ2-5 and V is TRBV27; a weak D match, TRBD1 (5 bases). The germline CDR1 and CDR2 sequences are MNHEY and SMNVEV (reference sequence). V gave up 3 bases and J gave up 4 bases, with 15 bases separating them. This CDR3 spans 15 amino acids. This CDR3 reads CASSFWQGNRETQYF. CDR3 bases: TGTGCCAGCAGTTTTTGGCAGGGTAACCGAGAGACCCAGTACTTC.

This clonotype has just a few counts. The chain has TRBV29-1 and TRBJ2-5; D is undetermined. Trimming cost V 5 bases and J 0 bases, with 10 bases left between them. Per germline, CDR1 SQVTM and CDR2 ANQGSEA. The CDR3 sequence is 13 residues long. The CDR3 loop is CSVLQKYQETQYF. CDR3 nucleotide sequence: TGCAGCGTTTTACAGAAGTACCAAGAGACCCAGTACTTC.